The 12 T cell receptor beta chains given below trace back to one sample, sequenced in a study of OX40 agonist ivuxolimab in advanced cancers. TCRdb keeps only in-frame clones here, not all; method: immunoSEQ multiplex PCR. Of tens of thousands of clones detected, 80% to 95% appear once; the ten largest clones hold less than 0.35%. The sample in question was CD4+ or CD8+ T cells sorted from blood, obtained in a trial of the OX40 agonist ivuxolimab. These receptors all stem from an adult with an advanced solid tumor such as melanoma, head and neck, liver or kidney cancer.

This chain joins TRBV30 and TRBJ1-5, with D hard to call. Germline V lookup: CDR1 GTSNPN, CDR2 SVGIG (reference sequence). The CDR3 runs 15 residues. V gave up 2 bases and J gave up 4 bases, with 15 bases separating them. The DNA for the CDR3 is TGTGCCTGGAGTATTTCGGACGGGGATAATCAGCCCCAGCATTTT. This encodes CAWSISDGDNQPQHF.

V and J are TRBV28 and TRBJ2-6; D unresolved. V was trimmed by 5 bases and J by 0 bases, leaving 2 bases between them. The CDR3 consists of 13 residues. CDR1 MDHEN and CDR2 SYDVKM come from the germline V gene. The CDR3 region is CASSDSGANVLTF. The CDR3, as DNA: TGTGCCAGCAGTGACTCTGGGGCCAACGTCCTGACTTTC.

The rearrangement joins TRBV9 to TRBJ1-1; D is possibly TRBD1 (5 bases). Germline-derived CDR1 and CDR2 are SGDLS and YYNGEE. V lost 4 bases and J lost 5, with 12 bases in between. The CDR3 covers 13 residues. The chain's CDR3 is CASSPSRGTEAFF. Here the CDR3 DNA reads TGTGCCAGCAGCCCTAGTCGGGGGACTGAAGCTTTCTTT.

The rearrangement uses TRBV5-7 and TRBJ2-2; 10 bases fit TRBD2. TRBV5-7 carries the ORF label, with uncertain function. The V segment lost 3 bases and the J segment 1 base; nucleotides outside the gene matches: 3. This CDR3 region has 16 residues. The CDR3: CASSSSGGENTGELFF. CDR3 DNA: TGTGCCAGCAGCTCGAGCGGGGGGGAGAACACCGGGGAGCTGTTTTTT.

This sequence joins TRBV28 and TRBJ2-2; D is possibly TRBD1 (6 bases). CDR1 and CDR2 from the germline V gene are MDHEN and SYDVKM. Trimming removed 7 bases at V and 1 base at J, with 16 bases between. CDR3 length: 16 amino acids. The CDR3 loop reads CASTTLPTGNTGELFF. CDR3 DNA: TGTGCCAGCACCACTTTACCGACAGGGAACACCGGGGAGCTGTTTTTT.

This clone was seen a few times. This chain links TRBV19 with TRBJ1-4; D gene unclear. The V and J ends lost 4 bases and 5 bases respectively, with 14 bases between them. This CDR3 has 15 amino acids. Per germline, CDR1 LNHDA and CDR2 SQIVND (reference sequence). CDR3 in DNA: TGTGCCAGTAGTACGAAGGGAACGGGGAATGAAAAACTGTTTTTT. Residues: CASSTKGTGNEKLFF.

CDR3 sequence (DNA): TGTGCCAGCAGTTACTCCCAGGGGCTGTATCCGGGGGAGCAGTACGTC. Translated, it gives CASSYSQGLYPGEQYV. This chain joins TRBV6-6 and TRBJ2-7; TRBD1 is a possible D gene (6 bases). CDR3 size: 16 residues. Trimming removed 0 bases from V and 7 bases from J, with 19 bases in between. Germline loops: CDR1 MNHNY, CDR2 SVGAGI (reference sequence).

The V gene is TRBV7-2, the J gene TRBJ1-4; 8 bases are shared with TRBD1. The CDR3 covers 13 residues. Germline V gene data show CDR1 as SGHTA and CDR2 as FQGNSA. J gave up 8 bases and V 6 bases, and 5 bases lay outside the gene matches. The CDR3 DNA reads TGTGCCAGCAGTCAGGGGGCGTGGGAAAAACTGTTTTTT. This translates into CASSQGAWEKLFF. Based on the CDR3 plus reference TRBV7-2 and TRBJ1-4, the full variable domain is GAGVSQSPSNKVTEKGKDVELRCDPISGHTALYWYRQSLGQGLEFLIYFQGNSAPDKSGLPSDRFSAERTGGSVSTLTIQRTQQEDSAVYLCASSQGAWEKLFFGSGTQLSVL.

The DNA of the CDR3 is TGTGCTAGTGGGGGAGTAGGGGACACTGAAGCTTTCTTT. Protein sequence: CASGGVGDTEAFF. The chain is built from TRBV12-5 and TRBJ1-1; the D gene is possibly TRBD1 (5 bases). Trimming stripped 6 bases from V and 3 bases from J, with 11 bases between. The CDR3 has 13 residues. Germline V gene lookup returns CDR1 LGHNT and CDR2 FRNRAP.

This chain joins TRBV11-2 and TRBJ1-2; D is ambiguous. Trimming left V 5 bases short and J 4 bases short, with 8 bases between. Germline V lookup: CDR1 SGHAT, CDR2 FQNNGV. The CDR3 length is 12 residues. The DNA for the CDR3 is TGTGCCAGCAGCAAGGGAAGCTATGGCTACACCTTC. Residues: CASSKGSYGYTF.

This chain links TRBV2 with TRBJ2-3; 10 bases are a match to TRBD1. With V trimmed by 6 bases and J by 5 bases, 8 bases remained unmatched. The CDR3 runs to 15 residues. The germline V gene encodes CDR1 SNHLY and CDR2 FYNNEI. The chain's CDR3 is CASSGDRGRGDTQYF. CDR3 nucleotide sequence: TGTGCCAGCAGCGGTGACAGGGGGCGCGGAGATACGCAGTATTTT. The entire variable domain, with the rest obtained from reference TRBV2 and TRBJ2-3, is as follows: EPEVTQTPSHQVTQMGQEVILRCVPISNHLYFYWYRQILGQKVEFLVSFYNNEISEKSEIFDDQFSVERPDGSNFTLKIRSTKLEDSAMYFCASSGDRGRGDTQYFGPGTRLTVL.

This sequence joins TRBV27 and TRBJ1-1; maybe TRBD1 (6 bases). V was trimmed by 4 bases and J by 0 bases, leaving 15 bases between them. The CDR3 spans 16 residues. Germline CDR1 is MNHEY and CDR2 is SMNVEV (reference sequence). The CDR3 spells CASSYSGQPMNTEAFF. The CDR3 coding sequence is TGTGCCAGCAGTTACTCGGGACAACCAATGAACACTGAAGCTTTCTTT.